Listed below are T cell receptor beta chains from one sample, sequenced in a study of blood T cells in healthy people across ages. TCRdb ran MiXCR on the 5' RACE reads and lists one entry per CDR3 protein. The sample shows over 700,000 distinct CDR3 sequences, approximately 53% of them seen only once. Sequencing was carried out using blood. These TCRs come from a man aged 80 or over in good health. Each CDR3 is given with its conserved first and last residue. D genes are given only for firm matches. Size is stated for part of the rows, as once, few or many counts, or as a class when the clone is expanded.

j_gene,abundance,v_gene,d_gene,CDR3aa,CDR3nt
TRBJ1-1,-,TRBV28,-,CASSPVIQTLNTEAFF,TGTGCCAGCAGCCCCGTGATCCAGACCTTGAACACTGAAGCTTTCTTT
TRBJ2-1,-,TRBV6-5,-,CASSYSGAVSISDNEQFF,TGTGCCAGCAGTTACTCCGGGGCCGTCTCCATCAGCGACAATGAGCAGTTCTTC
TRBJ1-2,once,TRBV5-1,-,CASSLGSAGGYTF,TGCGCCAGCAGCTTGGGGTCGGCGGGAGGCTACACCTTC
TRBJ1-2,-,TRBV20-1,-,CSASVGGDGYTF,TGCAGTGCTAGTGTAGGGGGAGATGGCTACACCTTC
TRBJ2-3,-,TRBV9,TRBD1,CASSGQGAPSTDTQYF,TGTGCCAGCAGCGGTCAGGGGGCGCCGAGCACAGATACGCAGTATTTT
TRBJ2-3,once,TRBV2,-,CASGDGTTDTQYF,TGTGCCAGCGGTGATGGGACGACAGATACGCAGTATTTT
TRBJ1-5,-,TRBV7-9,-,CASSQQGWGQPQHF,TGTGCCAGCAGCCAACAGGGATGGGGCCAGCCCCAGCATTTT
TRBJ2-1,few,TRBV12-3/TRBV12-4,-,CASAPREEQFF,TGTGCCAGCGCTCCCCGGGAGGAGCAGTTCTTC
TRBJ2-3,-,TRBV29-1,-,CSVVATDTQYF,TGCAGCGTTGTAGCTACAGATACGCAGTATTTT
TRBJ2-7,-,TRBV7-9,TRBD1,CASSPPRTGQYEQYF,TGTGCCAGCAGTCCGCCTAGGACAGGGCAGTACGAGCAGTACTTC
TRBJ1-1,few,TRBV7-2,TRBD1,CASSLRVQGRFGDTEAFF,TGTGCCAGCAGCTTGCGGGTACAGGGGAGATTCGGGGACACTGAAGCTTTCTTT
TRBJ2-1,-,TRBV20-1,TRBD2,CSARDWTSPNEQFF,TGCAGTGCTAGAGATTGGACTAGCCCCAATGAGCAGTTCTTC
TRBJ2-5,-,TRBV4-2,TRBD2,CASSQRTSGGRGETQYF,TGTGCCAGCAGCCAGAGGACTAGCGGGGGTCGGGGAGAGACCCAGTACTTC
TRBJ2-1,-,TRBV5-5,-,CASSRTVSYNEQFF,TGTGCCAGCAGCCGCACCGTCTCCTACAATGAGCAGTTCTTC
TRBJ2-5,-,TRBV3-1,TRBD2,CASSQAGVLGEQYF,TGTGCCAGCAGCCAGGCGGGAGTCTTGGGAGAGCAGTACTTC
TRBJ2-7,-,TRBV7-2,TRBD2,CASSLGSGSFYEQYF,TGTGCCAGCAGCTTGGGCAGCGGGAGCTTCTACGAGCAGTACTTC
TRBJ1-5,-,TRBV18,-,CASSPSPGRGNQPQHF,TGTGCCAGCTCCCCCAGCCCAGGGCGGGGCAATCAGCCCCAGCATTTT
TRBJ2-7,-,TRBV2,TRBD1,CASRRDRAQTYEQYF,TGTGCCAGCAGGAGGGACAGGGCCCAAACCTACGAGCAGTACTTC
TRBJ2-1,-,TRBV20-1,-,CSAPSFYSSYNEQFF,TGCAGTGCTCCCAGTTTTTACAGCTCCTACAATGAGCAGTTCTTC
TRBJ2-4,few,TRBV9,-,CASSVGTGYNEQYF,TGTGCCAGCAGCGTGGGTACGGGTTACAATGAGCAGTACTTC
TRBJ2-7,-,TRBV7-2,TRBD2,CASGHPGTSTYEQYF,TGTGCCAGCGGACATCCCGGGACTAGCACCTACGAGCAGTACTTC
TRBJ2-1,-,TRBV12-3/TRBV12-4,TRBD2,CASTTSGKVGYSYNEQFF,TGTGCCAGCACGACTAGCGGGAAGGTGGGGTACTCCTACAATGAGCAGTTCTTC
TRBJ2-1,-,TRBV20-1,-,CSARDLGEQFF,TGCAGTGCTAGAGATCTCGGGGAGCAGTTCTTC
TRBJ2-1,-,TRBV27,-,CASSRKDRDNEQFF,TGTGCCAGCAGTCGAAAGGACAGAGACAATGAGCAGTTCTTC
TRBJ2-7,-,TRBV25-1,-,CASSEGYSSYEQYF,TGTGCCAGCAGTGAGGGCTACAGCTCCTACGAGCAGTACTTC
TRBJ2-7,-,TRBV7-6,TRBD2,CASSFFASGSYEQYF,TGTGCCAGCAGCTTTTTCGCTAGCGGATCCTACGAGCAGTACTTC
TRBJ2-1,-,TRBV4-1,-,CASSPFYTSYNEQFF,TGCGCCAGCAGCCCTTTCTACACCTCCTACAATGAGCAGTTCTTC
TRBJ2-1,-,TRBV20-1,-,CSTPGRGNEQFF,TGCTCAACTCCGGGACGGGGTAATGAGCAGTTCTTC
TRBJ2-6,few,TRBV20-1,-,CSAQGRDSSGANVLTF,TGCAGTGCCCAAGGGAGGGACAGTTCTGGGGCCAACGTCCTGACTTTC
TRBJ2-1,-,TRBV20-1,TRBD2,CSARSDRLAGGLPNEQFF,TGCAGTGCTAGATCCGACCGACTAGCGGGGGGGCTTCCGAATGAGCAGTTCTTC
TRBJ2-1,-,TRBV20-1,-,CSAPRGGDLARNEQFF,TGCAGTGCTCCTAGGGGAGGAGACCTCGCTCGGAATGAGCAGTTCTTC
TRBJ2-7,few,TRBV5-1,TRBD1,CASSFNSGTGTYEQYF,TGCGCCAGCAGCTTCAACTCCGGGACAGGGACCTACGAGCAGTACTTC
TRBJ2-3,-,TRBV12-3/TRBV12-4,-,CASSLGAPTDTQYF,TGTGCCAGCAGTTTGGGGGCCCCCACAGATACGCAGTATTTT
TRBJ1-5,-,TRBV28,-,CASRYLRVTNQPQHF,TGTGCCAGCAGATACCTCAGGGTTACGAATCAGCCCCAGCATTTT
TRBJ2-3,few,TRBV27,-,CASSLSPAGLSTDTQYF,TGTGCCAGCAGTTTGTCTCCAGCGGGTCTTAGCACAGATACGCAGTATTTT
TRBJ2-5,few,TRBV28,-,CASSKQRPGETQYF,TGTGCCAGCAGCAAGCAACGCCCCGGAGAGACCCAGTACTTC
TRBJ1-4,-,TRBV20-1,-,CTPEKNEKLFF,TGCACGCCCGAAAAAAATGAAAAACTGTTTTTT
TRBJ2-5,-,TRBV29-1,TRBD1,CSVLQGDSLRQQYF,TGCAGCGTGTTACAGGGGGATTCCTTAAGGCAGCAGTACTTC
TRBJ2-2,few,TRBV7-2,-,CASSSTGRTGELFF,TGTGCCAGCAGCTCGACAGGGAGGACCGGGGAGCTGTTTTTT
TRBJ2-7,-,TRBV3-1,-,CASSQFRVPTYEQYF,TGTGCCAGCAGCCAATTCCGGGTCCCGACCTACGAGCAGTACTTC
TRBJ1-4,-,TRBV12-3/TRBV12-4,-,CASGIGATNERLFF,TGTGCCAGCGGGATTGGGGCAACTAATGAAAGACTGTTTTTT
TRBJ2-7,once,TRBV5-5,TRBD2,CASSTRLRGDVTYEQYF,TGTGCCAGCAGCACTCGCCTCCGGGGGGACGTTACCTACGAGCAGTACTTC